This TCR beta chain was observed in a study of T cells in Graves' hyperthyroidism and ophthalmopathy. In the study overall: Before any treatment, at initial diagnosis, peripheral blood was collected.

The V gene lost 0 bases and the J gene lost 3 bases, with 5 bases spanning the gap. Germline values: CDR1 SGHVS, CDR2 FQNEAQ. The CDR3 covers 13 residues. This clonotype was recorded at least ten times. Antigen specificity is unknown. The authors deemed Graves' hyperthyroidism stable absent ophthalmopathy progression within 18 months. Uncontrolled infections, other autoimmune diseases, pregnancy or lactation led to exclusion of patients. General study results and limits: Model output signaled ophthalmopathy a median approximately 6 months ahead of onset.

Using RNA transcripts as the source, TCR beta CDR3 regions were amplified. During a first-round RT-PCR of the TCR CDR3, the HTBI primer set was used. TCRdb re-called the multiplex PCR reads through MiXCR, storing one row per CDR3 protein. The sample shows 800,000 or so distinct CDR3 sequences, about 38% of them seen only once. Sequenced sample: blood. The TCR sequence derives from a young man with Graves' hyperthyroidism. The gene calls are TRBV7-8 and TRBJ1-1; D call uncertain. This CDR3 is CASSLARYTEAFF. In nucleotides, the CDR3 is TGTGCCAGCAGCTTAGCGAGGTACACTGAAGCTTTCTTT.